This T cell receptor (beta chain) was obtained from a study of CD8 T cells in ankylosing spondylitis. Notes on the study in general: A motif of 8 or 9 highly homologous TCR beta variants was seen as apparently characteristic of ankylosing spondylitis blood. Clones that were linked to disease were CD8+ and were relatively rare in peripheral blood. Previous work reported some of these motif variants in the synovial fluid and blood of reactive arthritis. There was reportedly significant enrichment of clones that were disease-linked in matched ankylosing spondylitis synovial fluid.

The CDR3 sequence is 13 residues long. CDR1 and CDR2 from the germline V gene are DFQATT and SNEGSKA (reference sequence). V lost 6 bases and J 3 bases, leaving 12 bases between the germline ends. This clonotype has only a few counts. Its antigen remains unknown. It was by quantitative 5'-RACE with molecular barcodes that TCR beta libraries were made. From the 5' RACE reads, TCRdb called clonotypes with MiXCR, one entry per CDR3 protein. Of hundreds of thousands of distinct CDR3 sequences detected, about 12% appear once; the ten largest clones hold under 0.6%. This receptor was obtained from a male donor with ankylosing spondylitis. The sequencing input was blood, either unsorted or a sorted T cell fraction (not recorded which). The chain has TRBV20-1 and TRBJ1-5, with D possibly being TRBD1 (5 bases). Here the CDR3 DNA reads TGCAGTGCCCAGGGCGGTTACAATCAGCCCCAGCATTTT. Protein: CSAQGGYNQPQHF.